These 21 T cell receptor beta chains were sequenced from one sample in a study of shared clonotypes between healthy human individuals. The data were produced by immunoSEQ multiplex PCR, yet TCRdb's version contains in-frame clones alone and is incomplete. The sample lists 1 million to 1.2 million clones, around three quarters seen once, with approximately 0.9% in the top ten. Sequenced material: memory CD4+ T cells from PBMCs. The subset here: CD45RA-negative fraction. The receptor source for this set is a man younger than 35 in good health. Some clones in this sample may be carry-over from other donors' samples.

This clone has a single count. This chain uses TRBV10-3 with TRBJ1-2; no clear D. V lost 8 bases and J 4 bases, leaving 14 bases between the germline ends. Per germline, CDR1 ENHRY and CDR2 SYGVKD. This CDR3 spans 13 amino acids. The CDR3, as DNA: TGTGCCATCTCGAGCACAGAGTCCTATGGCTACACCTTC. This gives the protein CAISSTESYGYTF.

CDR3 sequence (DNA): TGCGCCAGCAGCCCCCAGACAGGGGGCGCTTTCTATGGGGGCTACACCTTC. It specifies CASSPQTGGAFYGGYTF. The gene calls are TRBV5-1 and TRBJ1-2, with 10 bases fitting TRBD1. Unmatched junction bases numbered 17, after V lost 4 bases and J lost 8 bases. The germline V gene encodes CDR1 SGHRS and CDR2 YFSETQ. CDR3 length equals 17 residues.

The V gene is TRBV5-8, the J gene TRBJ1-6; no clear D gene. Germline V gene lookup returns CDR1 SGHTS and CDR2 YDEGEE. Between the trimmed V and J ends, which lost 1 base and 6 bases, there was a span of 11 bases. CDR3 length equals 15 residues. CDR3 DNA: TGTGCCAGCAGCTTGTATGATAGGCTTAATTCACCCCTCCACTTT. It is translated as CASSLYDRLNSPLHF.

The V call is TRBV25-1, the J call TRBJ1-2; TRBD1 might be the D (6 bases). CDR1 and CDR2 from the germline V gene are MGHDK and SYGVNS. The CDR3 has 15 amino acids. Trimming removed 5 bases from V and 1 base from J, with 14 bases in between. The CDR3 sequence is CASSTGGQSNYGYTF. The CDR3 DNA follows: TGTGCCAGCAGTACTGGGGGCCAGAGTAACTATGGCTACACCTTC.

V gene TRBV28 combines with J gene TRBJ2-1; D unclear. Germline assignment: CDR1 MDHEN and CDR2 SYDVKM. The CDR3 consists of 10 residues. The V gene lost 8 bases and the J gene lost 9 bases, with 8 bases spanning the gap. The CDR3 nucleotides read TGTGCCAGCGGGTCCCTTGAGCAGTTCTTC. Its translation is CASGSLEQFF.

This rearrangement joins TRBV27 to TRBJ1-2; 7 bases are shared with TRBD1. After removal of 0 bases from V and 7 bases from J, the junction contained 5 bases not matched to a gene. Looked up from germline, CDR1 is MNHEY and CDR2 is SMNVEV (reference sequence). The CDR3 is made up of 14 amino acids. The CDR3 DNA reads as TGTGCCAGCAGTTTATCCTGGGACAGAGGTGGCTACACCTTC. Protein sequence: CASSLSWDRGGYTF.

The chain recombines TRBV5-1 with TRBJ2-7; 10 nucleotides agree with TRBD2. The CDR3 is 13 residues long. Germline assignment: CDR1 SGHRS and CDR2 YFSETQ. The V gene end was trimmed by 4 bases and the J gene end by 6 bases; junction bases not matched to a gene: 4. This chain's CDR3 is CASSPGLAFEQYF. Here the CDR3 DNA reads TGCGCCAGCAGCCCGGGACTAGCGTTCGAGCAGTACTTC.

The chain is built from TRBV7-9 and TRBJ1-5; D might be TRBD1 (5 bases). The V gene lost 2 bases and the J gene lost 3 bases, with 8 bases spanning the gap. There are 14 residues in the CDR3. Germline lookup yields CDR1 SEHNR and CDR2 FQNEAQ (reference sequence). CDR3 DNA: TGTGCCAGCAGCTTACAGGGTGACAATCAGCCCCAGCATTTT. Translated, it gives CASSLQGDNQPQHF.

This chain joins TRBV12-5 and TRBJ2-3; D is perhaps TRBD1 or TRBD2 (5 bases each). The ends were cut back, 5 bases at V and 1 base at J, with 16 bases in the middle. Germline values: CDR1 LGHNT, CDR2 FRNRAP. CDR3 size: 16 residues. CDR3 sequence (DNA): TGTGCTAGTGGTCCATATACCGGGACCGGCACAGATACGCAGTATTTT. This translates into CASGPYTGTGTDTQYF.

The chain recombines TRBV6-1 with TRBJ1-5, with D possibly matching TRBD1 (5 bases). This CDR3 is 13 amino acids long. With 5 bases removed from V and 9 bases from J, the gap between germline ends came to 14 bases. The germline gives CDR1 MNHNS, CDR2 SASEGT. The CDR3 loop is CASSPQEMTPQHF. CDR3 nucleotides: TGTGCCAGCAGTCCACAGGAGATGACGCCCCAGCATTTT.

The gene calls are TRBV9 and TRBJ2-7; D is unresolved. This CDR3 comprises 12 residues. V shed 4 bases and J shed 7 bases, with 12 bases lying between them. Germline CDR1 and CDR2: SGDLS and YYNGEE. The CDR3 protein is CASSPGRWEQYF. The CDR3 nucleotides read TGTGCCAGCAGCCCCGGCCGGTGGGAGCAGTACTTC. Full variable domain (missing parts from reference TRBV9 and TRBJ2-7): DSGVTQTPKHLITATGQRVTLRCSPRSGDLSVYWYQQSLDQGLQFLIQYYNGEERAKGNILERFSAQQFPDLHSELNLSSLELGDSALYFCASSPGRWEQYFGPGTRLTVT.

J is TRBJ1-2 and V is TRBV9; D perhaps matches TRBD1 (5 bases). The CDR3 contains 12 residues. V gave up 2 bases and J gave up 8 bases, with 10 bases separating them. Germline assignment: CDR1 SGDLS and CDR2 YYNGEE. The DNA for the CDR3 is TGTGCCAGCAGCGTGGGGGAATGGGGCTACACCTTC. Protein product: CASSVGEWGYTF.

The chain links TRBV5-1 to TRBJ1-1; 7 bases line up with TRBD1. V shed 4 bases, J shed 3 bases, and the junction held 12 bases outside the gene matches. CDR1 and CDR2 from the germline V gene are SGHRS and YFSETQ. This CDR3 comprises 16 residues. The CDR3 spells CASSPDRYLSDTEAFF. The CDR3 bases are TGCGCCAGCAGCCCGGACAGGTACCTATCGGACACTGAAGCTTTCTTT.

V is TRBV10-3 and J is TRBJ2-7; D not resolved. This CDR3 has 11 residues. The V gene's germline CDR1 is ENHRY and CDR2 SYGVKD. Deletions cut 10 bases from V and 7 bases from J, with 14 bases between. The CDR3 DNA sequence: TGTGCCAACACCCCGTGTGGGGAGCAGTACTTC. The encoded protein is CANTPCGEQYF.

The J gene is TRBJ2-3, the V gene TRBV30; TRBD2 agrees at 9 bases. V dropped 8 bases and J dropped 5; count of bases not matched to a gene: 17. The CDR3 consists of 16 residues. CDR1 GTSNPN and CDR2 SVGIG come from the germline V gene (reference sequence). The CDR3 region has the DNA TGTGCCCAAAACCCGGGTATAGCGGGAGTGGGAGATACGCAGTATTTT. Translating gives CAQNPGIAGVGDTQYF.

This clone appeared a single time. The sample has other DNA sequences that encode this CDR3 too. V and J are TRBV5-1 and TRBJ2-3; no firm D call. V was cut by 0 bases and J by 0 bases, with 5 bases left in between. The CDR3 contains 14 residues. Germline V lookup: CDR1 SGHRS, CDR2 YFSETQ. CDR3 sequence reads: CASSLAASTDTQYF. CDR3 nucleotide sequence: TGCGCCAGCAGCTTGGCAGCGAGCACAGATACGCAGTATTTT.

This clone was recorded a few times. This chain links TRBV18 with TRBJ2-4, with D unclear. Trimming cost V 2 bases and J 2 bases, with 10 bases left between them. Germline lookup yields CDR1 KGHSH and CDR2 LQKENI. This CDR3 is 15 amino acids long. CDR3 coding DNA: TGTGCCAGCTCACCAGGGCAGCGTTCCAAAAACATTCAGTACTTC. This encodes CASSPGQRSKNIQYF.

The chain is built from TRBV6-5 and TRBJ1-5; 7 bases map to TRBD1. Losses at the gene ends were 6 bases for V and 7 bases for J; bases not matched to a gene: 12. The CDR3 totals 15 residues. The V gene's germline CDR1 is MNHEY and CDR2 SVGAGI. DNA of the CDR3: TGTGCCAGCAGGCTCAATCGACAGGGAGACCAGCCCCAGCATTTT. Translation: CASRLNRQGDQPQHF.

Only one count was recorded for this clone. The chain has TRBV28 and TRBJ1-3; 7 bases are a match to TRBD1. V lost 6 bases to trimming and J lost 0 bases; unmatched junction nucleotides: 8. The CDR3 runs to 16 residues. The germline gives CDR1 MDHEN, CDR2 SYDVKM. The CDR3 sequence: CASSGTAPVSGNTIYF. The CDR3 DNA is TGTGCCAGCAGCGGGACAGCCCCCGTCTCTGGAAACACCATATATTTT.

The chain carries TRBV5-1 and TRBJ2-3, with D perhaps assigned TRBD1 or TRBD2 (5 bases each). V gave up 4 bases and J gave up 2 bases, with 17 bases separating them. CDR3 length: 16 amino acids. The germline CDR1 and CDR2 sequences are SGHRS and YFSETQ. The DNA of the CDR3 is TGCGCCAGCAGCACACAGGACTCAATACTCACAGATACGCAGTATTTT. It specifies CASSTQDSILTDTQYF.

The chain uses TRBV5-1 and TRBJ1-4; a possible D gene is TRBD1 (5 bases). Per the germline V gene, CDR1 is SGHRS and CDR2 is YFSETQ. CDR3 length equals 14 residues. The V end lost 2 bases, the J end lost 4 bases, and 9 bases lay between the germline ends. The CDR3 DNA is TGCGCCAGCAGCTTTGGGGACTTTAATGAAAAACTGTTTTTT. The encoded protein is CASSFGDFNEKLFF. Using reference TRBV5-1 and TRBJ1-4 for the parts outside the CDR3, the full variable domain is KAGVTQTPRYLIKTRGQQVTLSCSPISGHRSVSWYQQTPGQGLQFLFEYFSETQRNKGNFPGRFSGRQFSNSRSEMNVSTLELGDSALYLCASSFGDFNEKLFFGSGTQLSVL.